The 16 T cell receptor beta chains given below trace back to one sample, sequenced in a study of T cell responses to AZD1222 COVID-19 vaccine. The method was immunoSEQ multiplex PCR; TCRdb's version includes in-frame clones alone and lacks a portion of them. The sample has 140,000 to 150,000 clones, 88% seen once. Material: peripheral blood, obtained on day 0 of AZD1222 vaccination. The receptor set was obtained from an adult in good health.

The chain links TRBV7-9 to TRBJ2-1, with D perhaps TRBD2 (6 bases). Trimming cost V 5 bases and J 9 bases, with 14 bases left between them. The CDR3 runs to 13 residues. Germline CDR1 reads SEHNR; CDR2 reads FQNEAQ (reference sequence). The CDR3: CASSPRDLIEQFF. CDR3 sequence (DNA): TGTGCCAGCAGCCCCCGGGACTTAATTGAGCAGTTCTTC.

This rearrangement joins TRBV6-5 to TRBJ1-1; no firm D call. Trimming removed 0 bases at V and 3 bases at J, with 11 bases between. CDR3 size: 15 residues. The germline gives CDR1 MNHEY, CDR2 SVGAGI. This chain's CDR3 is CASSYSNTWDTEAFF. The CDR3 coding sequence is TGTGCCAGCAGTTACTCCAACACCTGGGACACTGAAGCTTTCTTT.

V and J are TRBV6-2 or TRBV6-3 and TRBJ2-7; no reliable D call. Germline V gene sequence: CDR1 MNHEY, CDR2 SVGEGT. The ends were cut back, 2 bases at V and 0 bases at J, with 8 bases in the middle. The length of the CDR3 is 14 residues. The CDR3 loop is CASSYVADSYEQYF. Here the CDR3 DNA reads TGTGCCAGCAGTTACGTGGCGGACTCCTACGAGCAGTACTTC.

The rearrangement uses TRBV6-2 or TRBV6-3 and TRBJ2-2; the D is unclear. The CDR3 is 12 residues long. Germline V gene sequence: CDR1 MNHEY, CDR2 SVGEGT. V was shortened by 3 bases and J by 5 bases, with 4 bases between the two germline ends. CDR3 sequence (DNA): TGTGCCAGCAGTTATTCTACCGGGGAGCTGTTTTTT. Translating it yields CASSYSTGELFF.

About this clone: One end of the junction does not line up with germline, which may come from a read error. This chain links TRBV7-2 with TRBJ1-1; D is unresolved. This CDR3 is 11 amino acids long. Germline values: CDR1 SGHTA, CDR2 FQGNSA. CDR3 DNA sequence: TGTGCCAGCAGCCCACAACGTGAATCTTTCTTT. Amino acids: CASSPQRESFF.

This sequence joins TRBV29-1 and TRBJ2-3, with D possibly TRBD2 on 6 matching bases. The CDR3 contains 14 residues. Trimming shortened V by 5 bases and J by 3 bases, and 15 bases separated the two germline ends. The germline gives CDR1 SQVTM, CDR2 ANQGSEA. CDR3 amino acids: CSVLGRAGTDTQYF. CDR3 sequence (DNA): TGCAGCGTTTTGGGTAGAGCGGGTACAGATACGCAGTATTTT.

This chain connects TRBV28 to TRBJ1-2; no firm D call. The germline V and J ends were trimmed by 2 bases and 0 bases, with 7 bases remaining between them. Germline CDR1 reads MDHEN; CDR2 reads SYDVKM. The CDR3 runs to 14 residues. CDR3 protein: CASSLVQTNYGYTF. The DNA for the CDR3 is TGTGCCAGCAGTTTAGTACAGACTAACTATGGCTACACCTTC.

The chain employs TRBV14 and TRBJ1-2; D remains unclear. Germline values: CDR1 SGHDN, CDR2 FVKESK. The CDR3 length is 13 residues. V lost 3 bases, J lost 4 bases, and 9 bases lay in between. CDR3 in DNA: TGTGCCAGCAGCCATACGCGTGGCTATGGCTACACCTTC. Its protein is CASSHTRGYGYTF. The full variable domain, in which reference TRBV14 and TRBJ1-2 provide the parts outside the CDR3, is EAGVTQFPSHSVIEKGQTVTLRCDPISGHDNLYWYRRVMGKEIKFLLHFVKESKQDESGMPNNRFLAERTGGTYSTLKVQPAELEDSGVYFCASSHTRGYGYTFGSGTRLTVV.

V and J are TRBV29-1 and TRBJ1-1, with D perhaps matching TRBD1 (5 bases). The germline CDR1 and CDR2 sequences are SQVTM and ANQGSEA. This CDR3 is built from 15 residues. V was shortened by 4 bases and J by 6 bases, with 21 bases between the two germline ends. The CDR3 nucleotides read TGCAGCGTTGGCAGGGCGGAGGGCGGGCGGCCTGAAGCTTTCTTT. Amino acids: CSVGRAEGGRPEAFF.

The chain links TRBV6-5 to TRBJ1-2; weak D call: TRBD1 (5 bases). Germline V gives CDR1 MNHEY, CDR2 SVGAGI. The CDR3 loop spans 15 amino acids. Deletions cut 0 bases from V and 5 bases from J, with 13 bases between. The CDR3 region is CASSYSRSGGYGYTF. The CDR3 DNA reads TGTGCCAGCAGTTACTCGAGGTCCGGGGGTTATGGCTACACCTTC.

The CDR3 spells CASSTLPGTYLNSPLHF. The CDR3 DNA follows: TGTGCCAGTAGTACCCTCCCCGGGACCTACCTTAATTCACCCCTCCACTTT. The V gene is TRBV19, the J gene TRBJ1-6, with a possible D match to TRBD1 (5 bases). Germline V gene sequence: CDR1 LNHDA, CDR2 SQIVND (reference sequence). The V end lost 4 bases, the J end lost 6 bases, and 19 bases lay between the germline ends. The CDR3 spans 17 residues. The full variable domain, with the rest looked up from reference TRBV19 and TRBJ1-6, is DGGITQSPKYLFRKEGQNVTLSCEQNLNHDAMYWYRQDPGQGLRLIYYSQIVNDFQKGDIAEGYSVSREKKESFPLTVTSAQKNPTAFYLCASSTLPGTYLNSPLHFGNGTRLTVT.

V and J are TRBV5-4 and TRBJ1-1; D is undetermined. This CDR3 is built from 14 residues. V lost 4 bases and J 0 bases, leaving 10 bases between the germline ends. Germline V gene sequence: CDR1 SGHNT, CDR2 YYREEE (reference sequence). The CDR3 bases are TGTGCCAGCAGCCGTGACCCGATGAACACTGAAGCTTTCTTT. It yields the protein CASSRDPMNTEAFF.

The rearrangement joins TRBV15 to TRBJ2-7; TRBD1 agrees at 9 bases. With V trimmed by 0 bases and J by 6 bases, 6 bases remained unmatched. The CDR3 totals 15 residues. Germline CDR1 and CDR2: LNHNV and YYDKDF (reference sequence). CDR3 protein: CATSRDPDRGSEQYF. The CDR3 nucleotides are TGTGCCACCAGCAGAGATCCTGACAGGGGGAGCGAGCAGTACTTC.

CDR3 DNA: TGTGCCAGCAGTGACGGTGTAGCGGGGGGCTCTAGAGATACGCAGTATTTT. Its translation: CASSDGVAGGSRDTQYF. V gene TRBV6-4 combines with J gene TRBJ2-3; 10 bases fit TRBD2. Germline-derived CDR1 and CDR2 are MRHNA and SNTAGT. The junction had 10 bases not matched to a gene; V was cut back by 2 bases and J by 5 bases. The CDR3 has 17 residues.

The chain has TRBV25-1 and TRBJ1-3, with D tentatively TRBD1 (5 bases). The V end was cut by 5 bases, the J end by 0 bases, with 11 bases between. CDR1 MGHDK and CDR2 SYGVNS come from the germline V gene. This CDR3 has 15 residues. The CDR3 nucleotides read TGTGCCAGCAGTCGGGACGCCAGCTCTGGAAACACCATATATTTT. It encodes CASSRDASSGNTIYF. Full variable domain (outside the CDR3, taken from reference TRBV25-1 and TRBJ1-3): EADIYQTPRYLVIGTGKKITLECSQTMGHDKMYWYQQDPGMELHLIHYSYGVNSTEKGDLSSESTVSRIRTEHFPLTLESARPSHTSQYLCASSRDASSGNTIYFGEGSWLTVV.

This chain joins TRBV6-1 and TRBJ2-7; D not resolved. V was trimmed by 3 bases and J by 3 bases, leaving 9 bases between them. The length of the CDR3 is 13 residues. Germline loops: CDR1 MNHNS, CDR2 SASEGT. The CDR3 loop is CASSEHSHYEQYF. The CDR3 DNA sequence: TGTGCCAGCAGTGAGCACAGTCACTACGAGCAGTACTTC.